This T cell receptor beta chain was observed in a study of CD8+ T cells in alopecia areata. About the study: Patients in the treated group were given tofacitinib by mouth, 5 to 10 mg twice a day.

cDNA prepared by RNA extraction and subsequent reverse transcription served as the template for sequencing. The assay was immunoSEQ multiplex PCR, and TCRdb's table has in-frame clones only and misses some. The table shows some 130,000 clones, with about 46% occurring only once. Whole-study results and caveats: Higher clonality than in normal scalp was seen in lesional scalp, especially alopecia totalis/universalis.

V lost 2 bases and J 2 bases, leaving 10 bases between the germline ends. Per germline, CDR1 GTSNPN and CDR2 SVGIG (reference sequence). The CDR3 length is 13 residues. Sorted populations comprised CD4+ and CD8+ T cells obtained from PBMCs. On this clone: Its antigen is unknown.

This specimen was CD8+ T cells sorted from blood, taken at week 0. The clonotype originates from a human donor with alopecia areata. This chain uses TRBV30 with TRBJ2-7, with D possibly TRBD1 on 5 matching bases. CDR3 region: CAWSLDRPYEQYF. The CDR3 coding sequence is TGTGCCTGGAGTCTCGACAGACCCTACGAGCAGTACTTC.